Below, 5 T cell receptor beta chains from the same sample are listed, as sequenced in a study of circulating and synovial CD4+ cells in juvenile arthritis. Profiling relied on immunoSEQ multiplex PCR, and the TCRdb table lists in-frame clones only, not all of them. Of about 16,000 clones in the sample, around 91% were seen once. The specimen sequenced was CD4+ T cells from blood. Receptors were obtained from a human donor with juvenile idiopathic arthritis.

The chain has TRBV7-2 and TRBJ2-7; possibly TRBD2 for D (6 bases). CDR1 is SGHTA, CDR2 FQGNSA, per germline. The CDR3 is 17 amino acids. Trimming pared 1 base from V and 6 bases from J, leaving 22 bases between. In DNA, the CDR3 is TGTGCCAGCAGCTTAGGTAGCGGAGCTCCATCCCGGGGCGAGCAGTACTTC. This codes for CASSLGSGAPSRGEQYF.

This clone appeared a few times. J is TRBJ2-1 and V is TRBV5-1, with D possibly TRBD2 on 6 matching bases. The CDR3 length is 13 residues. Germline V gene lookup returns CDR1 SGHRS and CDR2 YFSETQ. Between the trimmed V and J ends, which lost 6 bases and 4 bases, there was a span of 11 bases. The chain's CDR3 is CASKASEYNEQFF. CDR3 bases: TGCGCCAGCAAGGCTAGCGAGTACAATGAGCAGTTCTTC.

This clone was recorded only once. One junction end does not reproduce the germline sequence, and a read error may be involved. The rearrangement links TRBV10-3 to TRBJ2-2; TRBD2 aligns across 10 bases. Per germline, CDR1 ENHRY and CDR2 SYGVKD. The CDR3 spans 15 residues. The CDR3 loop reads CAIMGLASNAGELFF. The CDR3 DNA is TGTGCCATCATGGGACTAGCGTCGAACGCCGGGGAGCTGTTTTTT.

The chain combines TRBV30 with TRBJ2-1; 10 nucleotides agree with TRBD1. The CDR3 consists of 11 residues. Looked up from germline, CDR1 is GTSNPN and CDR2 is SVGIG (reference sequence). V gave up 7 bases and J gave up 14 bases; unmatched junction bases: 8. In DNA form, the CDR3 reads TGTGCCTCCTTGGACAGGGGGAAGAAGTTCTTC. Its translation: CASLDRGKKFF.

This clone has just one count. The J gene is TRBJ2-7, the V gene TRBV11-3; D perhaps matches TRBD1 (5 bases). The CDR3 is made up of 14 amino acids. Germline V gene lookup returns CDR1 SGHNT and CDR2 YENEEA. V gave up 3 bases and J gave up 0 bases, with 9 bases separating them. CDR3 in amino acids: CASSLGDSSYEQYF. In DNA form, the CDR3 reads TGTGCCAGCAGCTTGGGCGACAGCTCCTACGAGCAGTACTTC.